One and the same sample provided the 5 T cell receptor beta chains below, sequenced in a study of cytomegalovirus exposure and HLA in healthy donors. 60 Vbeta and 13 Jbeta primers were used in PCR. Libraries were prepared by immunoSEQ multiplex PCR; TCRdb keeps only in-frame clonotypes and omits some of them. In the table there are some 150,000 clones, around 80% of which are singletons. Sequencing was performed on PBMCs. The receptor set was obtained from a woman between 35 and 50 years old in good health and CMV-seronegative.

The chain recombines TRBV5-1 with TRBJ1-1; D is perhaps TRBD1 (6 bases). The CDR3 has 14 residues. Germline values: CDR1 SGHRS, CDR2 YFSETQ. Trimming pared 0 bases from V and 4 bases from J, leaving 10 bases between. The CDR3 sequence is CASSLGGGRTEAFF. DNA for the CDR3: TGCGCCAGCAGCTTGGGGGGGGGCCGCACTGAAGCTTTCTTT.

The chain uses TRBV5-4 and TRBJ1-1; D not resolved. Per the germline V gene, CDR1 is SGHNT and CDR2 is YYREEE (reference sequence). The CDR3 is 12 amino acids. V lost 9 bases and J 1 base, leaving 10 bases between the germline ends. The CDR3 bases are TGTGCCACGGATCGGGAGAACACTGAAGCTTTCTTT. It yields the protein CATDRENTEAFF. Complete variable domain (other parts from reference TRBV5-4 and TRBJ1-1): ETGVTQSPTHLIKTRGQQVTLRCSSQSGHNTVSWYQQALGQGPQFIFQYYREEENGRGNFPPRFSGLQFPNYSSELNVNALELDDSALYLCATDRENTEAFFGQGTRLTVV.

Only one count was recorded for this clone. The chain combines TRBV25-1 with TRBJ1-4, with TRBD1 matching 7 bases. The CDR3 is made up of 13 amino acids. V was clipped by 6 bases and J by 5 bases; unmatched bases: 3. Germline V CDR1 and CDR2: MGHDK, SYGVNS. CDR3 sequence: CASRRQGNEKLFF. The DNA of the CDR3 is TGTGCCAGCAGGCGACAGGGAAATGAAAAACTGTTTTTT.

The chain combines TRBV6-5 with TRBJ1-2; D gene unclear. Germline CDR1 MNHEY, CDR2 SVGAGI. Deletions cut 8 bases from V and 11 bases from J, with 18 bases between. This CDR3 contains 12 residues. CDR3: CASATVGAGYTF. In DNA form, the CDR3 reads TGTGCCAGCGCGACCGTCGGTGCCGGGTACACCTTC.

The rearrangement uses TRBV10-3 and TRBJ1-1, with D uncertain. Germline CDR1 and CDR2: ENHRY and SYGVKD. Trimming shortened V by 4 bases and J by 0 bases, and 6 bases separated the two germline ends. The CDR3 contains 13 residues. The CDR3: CAISVQMNTEAFF. The CDR3 DNA sequence: TGTGCCATCAGTGTTCAGATGAACACTGAAGCTTTCTTT.